Listed below are T cell receptor beta chains from one sample, sequenced in a study of patients and donors after allogeneic stem cell transplantation. MiXCR was run by TCRdb on the RT-PCR reads, yielding one entry per CDR3 protein. The data contain fewer than 250,000 distinct CDR3 sequences, 13% to 15% of them singletons. The sequencing input was blood, either unsorted or a sorted T cell fraction (not recorded which). The receptors come from a human donor who was either an allogeneic HSCT recipient or a stem cell or donor lymphocyte infusion donor (not recorded which). It is not recorded whose cells these are; they may come from a transplant donor. CDR3s include the opening cysteine and the closing phenylalanine or tryptophan. Fields, in order: clone size, V gene, D gene, J gene, CDR3 DNA, CDR3 protein. The D gene is left open where the match is weak. A row's size may be missing; if present it is once, few, many or a size class.

clone_size: few; v_call: TRBV11-3; d_call: TRBD2; j_call: TRBJ2-1; cdr3_nt: TGTGCCAGCAGCTTAGGGCCTAGCGGGAGGGGTTACAATGAGCAGTTCTTC; cdr3_aa: CASSLGPSGRGYNEQFF
clone_size: NA; v_call: TRBV7-3; d_call: TRBD1; j_call: TRBJ2-2; cdr3_nt: TGTGCCAGCAGCTCGGGACAGGCAAACGGGGAGCTGTTTTTT; cdr3_aa: CASSSGQANGELFF
clone_size: NA; v_call: TRBV4-2; d_call: NA; j_call: TRBJ1-2; cdr3_nt: TGTGCCAGCAGCCAAGACGCAGGGAACGACTATGGCTACACCTTC; cdr3_aa: CASSQDAGNDYGYTF
clone_size: few; v_call: TRBV7-9; d_call: TRBD1; j_call: TRBJ1-2; cdr3_nt: TGTGCCACCCAAGGGGGCAGCGCCTACTATGGCTACACCTTC; cdr3_aa: CATQGGSAYYGYTF
clone_size: large; v_call: TRBV27; d_call: TRBD2; j_call: TRBJ2-1; cdr3_nt: TGTGCCAGCAGTTTATTTTTCCAGCGGGGTAACAATGAGCAGTTCTTC; cdr3_aa: CASSLFFQRGNNEQFF
clone_size: few; v_call: TRBV7-6; d_call: NA; j_call: TRBJ1-3; cdr3_nt: TGTGCCAGCAGCTTATCCCTCGCCTCTGGAAACACCATATATTTT; cdr3_aa: CASSLSLASGNTIYF
clone_size: many; v_call: TRBV12-3/TRBV12-4; d_call: NA; j_call: TRBJ1-5; cdr3_nt: TGTGCCAGCAGTTTAGGACCTGATCAGCCCCAGCATTTT; cdr3_aa: CASSLGPDQPQHF
clone_size: NA; v_call: TRBV20-1; d_call: NA; j_call: TRBJ1-6; cdr3_nt: TGCAGCGCAAACCAACAGGGTCTTTCACCCCTCCACTTT; cdr3_aa: CSANQQGLSPLHF
clone_size: NA; v_call: TRBV11-2; d_call: TRBD1; j_call: TRBJ2-7; cdr3_nt: TGTGCCAGCAGCTTCCTAGGGACAGGGTCGGACGAGCAGTACTTC; cdr3_aa: CASSFLGTGSDEQYF
clone_size: many; v_call: TRBV10-3; d_call: NA; j_call: TRBJ2-1; cdr3_nt: TGTGCCATCAGTGAAGAGGGGACCCCCTACAATGAGCAGTTCTTC; cdr3_aa: CAISEEGTPYNEQFF
clone_size: few; v_call: TRBV5-1; d_call: TRBD1; j_call: TRBJ1-2; cdr3_nt: TGCGCCAGCAGCTCGTCAGGGGGAAACTATGGCTACACCTTC; cdr3_aa: CASSSSGGNYGYTF
clone_size: many; v_call: TRBV7-3; d_call: NA; j_call: TRBJ2-2; cdr3_nt: TGTGCCAGCAGCGACCCAGGGTCCGGCGGGGAGCTGTTTTTT; cdr3_aa: CASSDPGSGGELFF
clone_size: many; v_call: TRBV7-8; d_call: TRBD1; j_call: TRBJ2-5; cdr3_nt: TGTGCCAGCAGCTTATCCCGACAGGGACCCCACCAAGAGACCCAGTACTTC; cdr3_aa: CASSLSRQGPHQETQYF
clone_size: many; v_call: TRBV24-1; d_call: NA; j_call: TRBJ1-5; cdr3_nt: TGTGCCACCAGTGATTTAACTGGGAGTCAGCCCCAGCATTTT; cdr3_aa: CATSDLTGSQPQHF
clone_size: few; v_call: TRBV3-1; d_call: NA; j_call: TRBJ2-1; cdr3_nt: TGTGCCAGCAGCCAGGGACATTACAATGAGCAGTTCTTC; cdr3_aa: CASSQGHYNEQFF
clone_size: many; v_call: TRBV10-3; d_call: TRBD2; j_call: TRBJ2-5; cdr3_nt: TGTGCCATCAGTGAAGTACTAGCGGGGGGGTACCAAGAGACCCAGTACTTC; cdr3_aa: CAISEVLAGGYQETQYF
clone_size: many; v_call: TRBV10-3; d_call: NA; j_call: TRBJ1-5; cdr3_nt: TGTGCCATCAGTGAGTCGTTGGGGGGCAATCAGCCCCAGCATTTT; cdr3_aa: CAISESLGGNQPQHF
clone_size: NA; v_call: TRBV7-8; d_call: TRBD2; j_call: TRBJ2-7; cdr3_nt: TGTGCCAGCAGCTCGGGACTAGCGGGGAGCGAGCAGTACTTC; cdr3_aa: CASSSGLAGSEQYF
clone_size: NA; v_call: TRBV7-2; d_call: TRBD1; j_call: TRBJ2-5; cdr3_nt: TGTGCCAGCAGCCGACCGGGACAGGGGGAGACCCAGTACTTC; cdr3_aa: CASSRPGQGETQYF
clone_size: many; v_call: TRBV18; d_call: TRBD1; j_call: TRBJ1-2; cdr3_nt: TGTGCCAGCTCACCCGATAACAGGGGCTATGGCTACACCTTC; cdr3_aa: CASSPDNRGYGYTF
clone_size: NA; v_call: TRBV5-6; d_call: TRBD1; j_call: TRBJ1-4; cdr3_nt: TGTGCCAGCAGCTCCGGTGGGGTGACAGGGATTAATGAAAAACTGTTTTTT; cdr3_aa: CASSSGGVTGINEKLFF
clone_size: few; v_call: TRBV6-2/TRBV6-3; d_call: NA; j_call: TRBJ1-1; cdr3_nt: TGTGCCAGCAGTTACCCCCCCAGGGTTACGAACACTGAAGCTTTCTTT; cdr3_aa: CASSYPPRVTNTEAFF
clone_size: few; v_call: TRBV28; d_call: NA; j_call: TRBJ2-7; cdr3_nt: TGTGCCAGTTCAGGAGTTATAATCTCCTACGAGCAGTACTTC; cdr3_aa: CASSGVIISYEQYF
clone_size: few; v_call: TRBV3-1; d_call: TRBD1; j_call: TRBJ1-5; cdr3_nt: TGTGCCAGCAGCCAAGCAGGGGGTAGGGGGGCTCAGCCCCAGCATTTT; cdr3_aa: CASSQAGGRGAQPQHF
clone_size: NA; v_call: TRBV3-1; d_call: NA; j_call: TRBJ2-4; cdr3_nt: TGTGCCAGCAGCCAAGGCAGGTCGAACATTCAGTACTTC; cdr3_aa: CASSQGRSNIQYF
clone_size: many; v_call: TRBV24-1; d_call: NA; j_call: TRBJ2-3; cdr3_nt: TGTGCCACCAGTGTCCGGGATACGCAGTATTTT; cdr3_aa: CATSVRDTQYF
clone_size: many; v_call: TRBV12-3/TRBV12-4; d_call: TRBD1; j_call: TRBJ1-6; cdr3_nt: TGTGCCAGCAGAGGGACAGAGTATAATTCACCCCTCCACTTT; cdr3_aa: CASRGTEYNSPLHF
clone_size: many; v_call: TRBV4-2; d_call: NA; j_call: TRBJ2-1; cdr3_nt: TGTGCCAGCAGCCAAGATGGTTGGGACCCCCTTCTGTTC; cdr3_aa: CASSQDGWDPLLF
clone_size: many; v_call: TRBV5-1; d_call: NA; j_call: TRBJ2-7; cdr3_nt: TGCGCCAGCAGCCCCTCAGGGGGGTACTACGAGCAGTACTTC; cdr3_aa: CASSPSGGYYEQYF
clone_size: few; v_call: TRBV6-4; d_call: NA; j_call: TRBJ1-2; cdr3_nt: TGTGCCAGCAGTGCCACAGGTTTTTCGAACTATGGCTACACCTTC; cdr3_aa: CASSATGFSNYGYTF
clone_size: few; v_call: TRBV5-1; d_call: NA; j_call: TRBJ1-1; cdr3_nt: TGCGCCAGCAGCTTGTTCTCGGCGAACACTGAAGCTTTCTTT; cdr3_aa: CASSLFSANTEAFF
clone_size: many; v_call: TRBV3-1; d_call: TRBD1; j_call: TRBJ2-1; cdr3_nt: TGTGCCAGCAGCTCACAGGGGGCTCTGCTCTTC; cdr3_aa: CASSSQGALLF
clone_size: NA; v_call: TRBV5-6; d_call: TRBD2; j_call: TRBJ2-3; cdr3_nt: TGTGCCAGCAGCTTTCAGCGGGGGAGCACAGATACGCAGTATTTT; cdr3_aa: CASSFQRGSTDTQYF
clone_size: NA; v_call: TRBV9; d_call: NA; j_call: TRBJ2-2; cdr3_nt: TGTGCCAGCAGCGTAGATTACAGACCCACCGGGGAGCTGTTTTTT; cdr3_aa: CASSVDYRPTGELFF
clone_size: NA; v_call: TRBV20-1; d_call: NA; j_call: TRBJ1-2; cdr3_nt: TGCAGTGCTAGTCAAAACCGAGAGTATGGCTACACCTTC; cdr3_aa: CSASQNREYGYTF
clone_size: NA; v_call: TRBV19; d_call: NA; j_call: TRBJ2-3; cdr3_nt: TGTGCCAGTAGTTCCACAAGGGAATTTGGCACAGATACGCAGTATTTT; cdr3_aa: CASSSTREFGTDTQYF
clone_size: few; v_call: TRBV5-6; d_call: NA; j_call: TRBJ2-4; cdr3_nt: TGTGCCAGCAGCTTGAGAGGGGGGCAAAACATTCAGTACTTC; cdr3_aa: CASSLRGGQNIQYF
clone_size: few; v_call: TRBV7-8; d_call: TRBD1; j_call: TRBJ1-3; cdr3_nt: TGTGCCAGCAGCTTTTCTACACAGGGGGAGCATGGAAACACCATATATTTT; cdr3_aa: CASSFSTQGEHGNTIYF
clone_size: many; v_call: TRBV7-6; d_call: NA; j_call: TRBJ1-2; cdr3_nt: TGTGCCAGCAGCCCAACAGGGACCTATGGCTACACCTTC; cdr3_aa: CASSPTGTYGYTF
clone_size: few; v_call: TRBV5-5; d_call: TRBD1; j_call: TRBJ2-3; cdr3_nt: TGTGCCAGCAGCACCGACAGGGGCACAGATACGCAGTATTTT; cdr3_aa: CASSTDRGTDTQYF
clone_size: many; v_call: TRBV7-8; d_call: NA; j_call: TRBJ2-5; cdr3_nt: TGTGCCAGCAGCTCTAGTTGGCAGAACCAAGAGACCCAGTACTTC; cdr3_aa: CASSSSWQNQETQYF
clone_size: many; v_call: TRBV6-2/TRBV6-3; d_call: NA; j_call: TRBJ1-5; cdr3_nt: TGTGCCAGCCGCCCCGACGGACAGCGCCGGGGAAATCAGCCCCAGCATTTT; cdr3_aa: CASRPDGQRRGNQPQHF
clone_size: NA; v_call: TRBV6-2/TRBV6-3; d_call: NA; j_call: TRBJ2-2; cdr3_nt: TGTGCCAGCAGTTACCTCCCACCGGGGGCCGGGGAGCTGTTTTTT; cdr3_aa: CASSYLPPGAGELFF
clone_size: few; v_call: TRBV7-8; d_call: NA; j_call: TRBJ2-7; cdr3_nt: TGTGCCAGCAGCGTTGGGACAACGTACGAGCAGTACTTC; cdr3_aa: CASSVGTTYEQYF
clone_size: NA; v_call: TRBV6-1; d_call: NA; j_call: TRBJ1-2; cdr3_nt: TGTGCCAGCAGTCCCAAATTGAAAGGACTCGGGGCTAACTATGGCTACACCTTC; cdr3_aa: CASSPKLKGLGANYGYTF
clone_size: NA; v_call: TRBV20-1; d_call: NA; j_call: TRBJ1-1; cdr3_nt: TGCAGTGCTAAACAGGGTACGACTGAAGCTTTCTTT; cdr3_aa: CSAKQGTTEAFF
clone_size: NA; v_call: TRBV7-2; d_call: NA; j_call: TRBJ1-1; cdr3_nt: TGTGCCAGCAGCTTAATACGTTCGGGAGAAGCTTTCTTT; cdr3_aa: CASSLIRSGEAFF
clone_size: few; v_call: TRBV11-3; d_call: NA; j_call: TRBJ2-1; cdr3_nt: TGTGCCAGCAGGCCACCGGCTAGTCCCAATGAGCAGTTCTTC; cdr3_aa: CASRPPASPNEQFF
clone_size: NA; v_call: TRBV6-1; d_call: NA; j_call: TRBJ1-1; cdr3_nt: TGTGCCAGCAGTGATGTGGCCAGGGTGTATCGAGCTTTCTTT; cdr3_aa: CASSDVARVYRAFF
clone_size: few; v_call: TRBV7-6; d_call: TRBD1; j_call: TRBJ2-7; cdr3_nt: TGTGCCAGCAGCCGAGATCCGGGACAGTTCAACGAGCAGTACTTC; cdr3_aa: CASSRDPGQFNEQYF